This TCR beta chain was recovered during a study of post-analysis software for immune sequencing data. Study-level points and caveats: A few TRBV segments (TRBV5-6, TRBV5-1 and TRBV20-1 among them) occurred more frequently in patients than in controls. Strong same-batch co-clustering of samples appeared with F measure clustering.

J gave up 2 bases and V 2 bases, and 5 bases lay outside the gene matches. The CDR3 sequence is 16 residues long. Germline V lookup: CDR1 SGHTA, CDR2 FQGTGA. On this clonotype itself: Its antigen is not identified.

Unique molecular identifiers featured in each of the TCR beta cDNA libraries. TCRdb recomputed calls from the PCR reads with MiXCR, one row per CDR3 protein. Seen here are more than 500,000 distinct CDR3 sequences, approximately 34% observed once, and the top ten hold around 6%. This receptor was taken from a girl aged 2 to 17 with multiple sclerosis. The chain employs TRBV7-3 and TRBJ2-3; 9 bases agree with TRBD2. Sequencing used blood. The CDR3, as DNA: TGTGCCAGCAGCTTAGGGGCGGGGGGGCTCACAGATACGCAGTATTTT. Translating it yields CASSLGAGGLTDTQYF.